The sequence of this T cell receptor beta chain was determined in a study of shared clonotypes between healthy human individuals. Assay used: immunoSEQ multiplex PCR; TCRdb lists only in-frame clones, some missing. The sample includes over 1.5 million clones, 95% to 99% of them seen just once. Germline values: CDR1 SGHDT, CDR2 YYEEEE. Trimming cost V 4 bases and J 1 base, with 20 bases left between them. The CDR3 has 18 residues. This clonotype originated in a man aged 30 to 45 in good health. Sequencing was performed on naive CD4+ T cells sorted from blood. The sample's subset: CD45RA+ positively selected. This chain joins TRBV5-6 and TRBJ2-2; D remains unclear. CDR3 coding DNA: TGTGCCAGCAGCCCACCTTTGGTGGGTATGGTGAACACCGGGGAGCTGTTTTTT. Amino acids: CASSPPLVGMVNTGELFF.